This entry features one TCR beta chain sequence. Its target is unknown. These data are taken from a study of CD8+ T cells in alopecia areata. Points from the study as a whole: Patients shared TCRs less clearly than mice did, possibly owing to HLA. Affected lesional scalp, above all in alopecia totalis/universalis, was more clonal than normal scalp. Scalp sequencing also captures normal skin's resident alphabeta T cells.

PBMCs, the starting material, were the source of sorted CD4+ and CD8+ T cells. The CDR3 runs to 13 residues. Germline CDR1 SQVTM, CDR2 ANQGSEA. J lost 3 bases, V lost 5 bases, and 7 bases had no gene match. RNA extraction was followed by reverse transcription into cDNA, which acted as the sequencing template. Some clones are missing from TCRdb's copy, which holds only in-frame ones; the method was immunoSEQ multiplex PCR. Of about 200,000 clones in the sample, around 50% were seen once. This TCR derives from a human donor in good health. The material sequenced was CD8+ T cells sorted from blood. This chain connects TRBV29-1 to TRBJ2-7; 7 bases are a match to TRBD1. The CDR3 region has the DNA TGCAGCGTTCGTCAGGGGGAAGACTACGAGCAGTACTTC. Translated, it gives CSVRQGEDYEQYF.